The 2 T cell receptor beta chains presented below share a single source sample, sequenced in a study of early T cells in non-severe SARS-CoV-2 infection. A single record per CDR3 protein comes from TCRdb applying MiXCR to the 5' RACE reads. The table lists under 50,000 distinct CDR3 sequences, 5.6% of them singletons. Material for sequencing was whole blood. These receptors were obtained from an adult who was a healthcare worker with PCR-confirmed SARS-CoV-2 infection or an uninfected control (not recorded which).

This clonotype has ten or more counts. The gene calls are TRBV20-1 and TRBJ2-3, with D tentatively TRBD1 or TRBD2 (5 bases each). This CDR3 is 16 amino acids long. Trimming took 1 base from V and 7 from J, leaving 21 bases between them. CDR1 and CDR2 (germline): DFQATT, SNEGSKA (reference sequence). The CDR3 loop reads CSARANRGLSGNTQYF. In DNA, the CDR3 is TGCAGTGCTAGAGCTAATCGAGGGCTTTCAGGGAATACGCAGTATTTT.

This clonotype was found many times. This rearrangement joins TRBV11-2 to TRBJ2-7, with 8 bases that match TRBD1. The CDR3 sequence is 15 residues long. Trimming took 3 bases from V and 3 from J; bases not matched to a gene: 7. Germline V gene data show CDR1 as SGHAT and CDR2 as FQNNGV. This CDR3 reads CASSFGQGFFYEQYF. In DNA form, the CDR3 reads TGTGCCAGCAGCTTCGGACAGGGTTTCTTCTACGAGCAGTACTTC.